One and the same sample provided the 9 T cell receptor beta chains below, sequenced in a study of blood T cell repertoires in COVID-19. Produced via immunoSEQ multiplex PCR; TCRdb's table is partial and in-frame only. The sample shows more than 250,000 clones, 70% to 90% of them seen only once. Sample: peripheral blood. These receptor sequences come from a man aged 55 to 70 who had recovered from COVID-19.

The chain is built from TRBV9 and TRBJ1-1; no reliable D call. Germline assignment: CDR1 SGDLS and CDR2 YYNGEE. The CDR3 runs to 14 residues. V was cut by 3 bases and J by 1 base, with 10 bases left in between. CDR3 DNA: TGTGCCAGCAGCGCAATGGAGAAGAACACTGAAGCTTTCTTT. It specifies CASSAMEKNTEAFF.

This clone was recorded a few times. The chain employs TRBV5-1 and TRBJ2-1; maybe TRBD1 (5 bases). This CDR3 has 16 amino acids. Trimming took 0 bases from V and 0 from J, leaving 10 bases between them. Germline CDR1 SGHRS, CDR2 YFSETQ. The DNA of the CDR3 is TGCGCCAGCAGCTTGGGACAGCTATACTCCTACAATGAGCAGTTCTTC. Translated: CASSLGQLYSYNEQFF.

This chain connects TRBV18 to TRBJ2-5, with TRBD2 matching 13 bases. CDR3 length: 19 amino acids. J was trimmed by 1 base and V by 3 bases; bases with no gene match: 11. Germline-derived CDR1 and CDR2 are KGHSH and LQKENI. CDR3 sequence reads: CASSPLPPTSGGTQETQYF. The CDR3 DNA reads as TGTGCCAGCTCACCCCTCCCCCCGACTAGCGGGGGGACCCAAGAGACCCAGTACTTC.

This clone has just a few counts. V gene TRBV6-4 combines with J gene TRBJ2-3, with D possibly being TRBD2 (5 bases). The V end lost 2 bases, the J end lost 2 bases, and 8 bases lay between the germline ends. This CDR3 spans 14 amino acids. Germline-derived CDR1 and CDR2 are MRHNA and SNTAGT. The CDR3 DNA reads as TGTGCCAGCAGTGACGGTCGGGACACAGATACGCAGTATTTT. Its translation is CASSDGRDTDTQYF.

The CDR3 DNA sequence: TGTGCCAGCAGCTTAGTCGCGGGGGACAATTCACCCCTCCACTTT. It translates to CASSLVAGDNSPLHF. The chain is built from TRBV7-2 and TRBJ1-6; TRBD1 is a possible D gene (5 bases). V lost 1 base and J lost 7, with 11 bases in between. Germline-derived CDR1 and CDR2 are SGHTA and FQGNSA. The CDR3 extends over 15 amino acids.

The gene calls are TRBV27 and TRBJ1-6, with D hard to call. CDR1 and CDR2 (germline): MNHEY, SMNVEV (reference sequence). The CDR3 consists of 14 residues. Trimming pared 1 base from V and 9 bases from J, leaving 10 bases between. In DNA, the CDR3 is TGTGCCAGCAGTTTATTGGCACAATCTTCACCCCTCCACTTT. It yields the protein CASSLLAQSSPLHF.

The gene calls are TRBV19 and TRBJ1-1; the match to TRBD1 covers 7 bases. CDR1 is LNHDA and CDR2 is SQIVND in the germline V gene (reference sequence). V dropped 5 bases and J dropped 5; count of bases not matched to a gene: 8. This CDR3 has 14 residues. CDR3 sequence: CASSSRQGGTEAFF. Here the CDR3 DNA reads TGTGCCAGTAGTTCCCGACAGGGCGGAACTGAAGCTTTCTTT.

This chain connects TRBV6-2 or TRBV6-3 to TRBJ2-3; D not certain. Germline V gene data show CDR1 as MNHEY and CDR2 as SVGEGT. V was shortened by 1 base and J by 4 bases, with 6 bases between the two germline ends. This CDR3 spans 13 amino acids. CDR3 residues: CASSYFPADTQYF. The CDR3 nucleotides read TGTGCCAGCAGTTACTTTCCGGCAGATACGCAGTATTTT.

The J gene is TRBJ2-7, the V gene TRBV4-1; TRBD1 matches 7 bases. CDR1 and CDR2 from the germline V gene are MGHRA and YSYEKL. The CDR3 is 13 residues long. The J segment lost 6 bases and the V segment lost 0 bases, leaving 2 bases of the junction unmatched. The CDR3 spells CASSQEGQLEQYF. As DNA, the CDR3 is TGCGCCAGCAGCCAAGAGGGACAGCTCGAGCAGTACTTC.